These 23 T cell receptor beta chains were all obtained from the same sample, sequenced in a study of memory CD4+ T cells and cytomegalovirus serostatus. Single viable CD3+CD4+CD8-CD45RO+ cells were sorted as the memory CD4+ T cells. TCRdb keeps only in-frame clones here, not all; method: immunoSEQ multiplex PCR. The table records tens of thousands of clones, around 80% of them present only once. The sample comprised memory CD4+ T cells from blood. These receptors were taken from an adult in good health and CMV-seronegative.

This sequence joins TRBV20-1 and TRBJ2-7; D is unresolved. Trimming left V 6 bases short and J 5 bases short, with 11 bases between. Germline lookup yields CDR1 DFQATT and CDR2 SNEGSKA (reference sequence). The CDR3 has 11 amino acids. In DNA form, the CDR3 reads TGCAGTGCCGCGGCGGCCCACGAGCAGTACTTC. Translation: CSAAAAHEQYF.

This chain links TRBV18 with TRBJ2-3, with TRBD2 matching over 14 bases. V lost 6 bases to trimming and J lost 5 bases; unmatched junction nucleotides: 13. In germline, CDR1 is KGHSH, CDR2 LQKENI. The CDR3 is 18 amino acids. The CDR3 region is CASSSVGTSGSRIDTQYF. The CDR3 bases are TGTGCCAGCTCCTCCGTCGGGACTAGCGGGAGCAGGATAGATACGCAGTATTTT.

This clone was recorded a few times. The V gene is TRBV5-6, the J gene TRBJ2-7; possibly TRBD1 or TRBD2 for D (5 bases each). This CDR3 region has 14 residues. The ends were cut back, 3 bases at V and 2 bases at J, with 12 bases in the middle. In germline, CDR1 is SGHDT, CDR2 YYEEEE. CDR3 sequence reads: CASSSTGRPYEQYF. CDR3 bases: TGTGCCAGCAGCTCGACGGGACGCCCCTACGAGCAGTACTTC.

This chain links TRBV5-1 with TRBJ1-2; a weak D match, TRBD1 (5 bases). CDR1 is SGHRS, CDR2 YFSETQ, per germline. The CDR3 has 14 residues. Trimming cost V 4 bases and J 7 bases, with 17 bases left between them. The CDR3 DNA reads TGCGCCAGCAGCCCAGAGAACCGGGGCTCTGGCTACACCTTC. Protein product: CASSPENRGSGYTF.

V is TRBV6-5 and J is TRBJ1-2; tentative D call: TRBD1 (5 bases). The CDR3 runs to 12 residues. V gave up 2 bases and J gave up 7 bases, with 8 bases separating them. Germline CDR1 is MNHEY and CDR2 is SVGAGI. This CDR3 reads CASSYGGSGYTF. The CDR3 DNA reads as TGTGCCAGCAGTTACGGGGGGAGTGGCTACACCTTC.

This sequence joins TRBV5-6 and TRBJ1-1; 9 bases match TRBD1. Germline CDR1 reads SGHDT; CDR2 reads YYEEEE. This CDR3 has 18 amino acids. The V and J ends lost 6 bases and 3 bases, in that order; junction bases with no gene match: 18. The CDR3 region is CASKRRDRGIWSDTEAFF. The CDR3 DNA follows: TGTGCCAGCAAACGTAGAGACAGGGGGATATGGTCCGACACTGAAGCTTTCTTT.

The chain is built from TRBV19 and TRBJ1-2; TRBD1 might be the D (6 bases). V gave up 7 bases and J gave up 0 bases, with 12 bases separating them. Germline lookup yields CDR1 LNHDA and CDR2 SQIVND (reference sequence). This CDR3 region has 14 residues. CDR3: CASTDRQPNYGYTF. The CDR3 coding sequence is TGTGCCAGTACCGACAGGCAACCTAACTATGGCTACACCTTC.

The chain links TRBV28 to TRBJ2-7, with TRBD1 matching 7 bases. The CDR3 length is 15 residues. V shed 5 bases and J 0 bases; nucleotides not matched to a gene: 7. CDR1 MDHEN and CDR2 SYDVKM come from the germline V gene. For the CDR3, the DNA is TGTGCCAGCAGTACGTACCGGGACAGCTCCTACGAGCAGTACTTC. Protein: CASSTYRDSSYEQYF.

This clone was counted a few times. This chain connects TRBV14 to TRBJ2-7; TRBD1 aligns across 9 bases. The length of the CDR3 is 15 residues. Unmatched junction bases numbered 7, after V lost 4 bases and J lost 3 bases. The germline CDR1 and CDR2 sequences are SGHDN and FVKESK. The CDR3 loop reads CASSPPGQGIYEQYF. CDR3 nucleotides: TGTGCCAGCAGCCCGCCGGGACAGGGAATCTACGAGCAGTACTTC.

This chain joins TRBV2 and TRBJ1-2, with unresolved D. V was shortened by 4 bases and J by 8 bases, with 17 bases between the two germline ends. The germline V gene encodes CDR1 SNHLY and CDR2 FYNNEI. The CDR3 spans 14 residues. This CDR3 is CASSASRVVRGYTF. CDR3 bases: TGTGCCAGCAGTGCATCTAGGGTAGTCAGAGGCTACACCTTC.

This chain connects TRBV11-2 to TRBJ1-5; D ambiguous. This CDR3 contains 13 residues. V was pared by 1 base and J by 5 bases, with 6 bases between. Per the germline V gene, CDR1 is SGHAT and CDR2 is FQNNGV. The DNA for the CDR3 is TGTGCCAGCAGCTTAGGGTTAGATCAGCCCCAGCATTTT. It encodes CASSLGLDQPQHF.

This sequence joins TRBV5-6 and TRBJ1-1; 7 bases are shared with TRBD1. V shed 2 bases, J shed 0 bases, and the junction held 4 bases outside the gene matches. The CDR3 is 15 residues long. Germline lookup yields CDR1 SGHDT and CDR2 YYEEEE. The CDR3 loop reads CASSFTGVMNTEAFF. CDR3 nucleotides: TGTGCCAGCAGCTTCACAGGGGTCATGAACACTGAAGCTTTCTTT.

The chain combines TRBV18 with TRBJ2-7, with TRBD1 matching 8 bases. The CDR3 is 14 amino acids. Per germline, CDR1 KGHSH and CDR2 LQKENI. With 3 bases clipped from V and 3 bases from J, the junction kept 4 bases outside the gene matches. CDR3 sequence reads: CASSPAGTGYEQYF. The CDR3 DNA is TGTGCCAGCTCACCCGCCGGGACAGGCTACGAGCAGTACTTC.

This sequence joins TRBV15 and TRBJ2-7; perhaps TRBD2 as D (6 bases). This CDR3 comprises 14 residues. V was pared by 6 bases and J by 0 bases, with 12 bases between. The germline V gene has CDR1 LNHNV and CDR2 YYDKDF (reference sequence). The CDR3, as DNA: TGTGCCACCAGTGTTGGAGGGAGCTCCTACGAGCAGTACTTC. Translated, it gives CATSVGGSSYEQYF. Looking up the rest from reference TRBV15 and TRBJ2-7 gives the full variable domain: DAMVIQNPRYQVTQFGKPVTLSCSQTLNHNVMYWYQQKSSQAPKLLFHYYDKDFNNEADTPDNFQSRRPNTSFCFLDIRSPGLGDTAMYLCATSVGGSSYEQYFGPGTRLTVT.

Comments on this clone: The junction departs from germline at one end; a sequencing error may be responsible. The chain uses TRBV19 and TRBJ2-7; 9 positions agree with TRBD2. From germline, CDR1 is LNHDA and CDR2 SQIVND (reference sequence). The CDR3 has 15 amino acids. The CDR3 DNA reads TGTGCCAGTAGAATAGCGGGGGAAACCTCCTACGAGCAGTACTTC. It is translated as CASRIAGETSYEQYF.

CDR3 region: CASSAEVADTQYF. CDR3 coding DNA: TGCGCCAGCAGTGCGGAAGTTGCAGATACGCAGTATTTT. This rearrangement joins TRBV10-1 to TRBJ2-3; D gene unclear. This CDR3 spans 13 amino acids. Between the trimmed V and J ends, which lost 4 bases and 4 bases, there was a span of 9 bases. Germline V gene lookup returns CDR1 WNHNN and CDR2 SYGVQD (reference sequence).

The rearrangement joins TRBV18 to TRBJ2-1; tentative D call: TRBD2 (5 bases). The CDR3 is 14 amino acids. The germline gives CDR1 KGHSH, CDR2 LQKENI. V lost 3 bases, J lost 8 bases, and 14 bases lay in between. CDR3 sequence: CASSPSRADHEQFF. In DNA form, the CDR3 reads TGTGCCAGCTCACCCTCGAGGGCCGACCATGAGCAGTTCTTC. The variable domain in full, with the rest retrieved from reference TRBV18 and TRBJ2-1, is NAGVMQNPRHLVRRRGQEARLRCSPMKGHSHVYWYRQLPEEGLKFMVYLQKENIIDESGMPKERFSAEFPKEGPSILRIQQVVRGDSAAYFCASSPSRADHEQFFGPGTRLTVL.

The rearrangement links TRBV5-1 to TRBJ2-7; D is unclear. Germline V CDR1 and CDR2: SGHRS, YFSETQ. Trimming shortened V by 0 bases and J by 2 bases, and 3 bases separated the two germline ends. The CDR3 loop spans 12 amino acids. The CDR3 DNA reads as TGCGCCAGCAGCTTGGATACCTACGAGCAGTACTTC. Encoded protein: CASSLDTYEQYF.

This rearrangement joins TRBV20-1 to TRBJ2-3; D is uncertain. In germline, CDR1 is DFQATT, CDR2 SNEGSKA (reference sequence). The CDR3 contains 11 residues. The germline V and J ends were trimmed by 6 bases and 5 bases, with 9 bases remaining between them. CDR3 nucleotides: TGCAGTGCCGCCCTCGAAGATACGCAGTATTTT. The encoded protein is CSAALEDTQYF.

The gene calls are TRBV2 and TRBJ2-5, with 8 positions matching TRBD2. The germline gives CDR1 SNHLY, CDR2 FYNNEI. The CDR3 covers 14 residues. V trimming: 9 bases; J trimming: 1 base; junction bases outside the gene matches: 7. The CDR3 loop is CASRTSSIQETQYF. In DNA form, the CDR3 reads TGTGCCAGTCGGACTAGCTCCATCCAAGAGACCCAGTACTTC.

The count of this clone is one. V gene TRBV9 combines with J gene TRBJ2-1; D may match TRBD1 or TRBD2 (6 bases each). The length of the CDR3 is 15 residues. Trimming took off 3 bases at V and 0 bases at J, with 10 bases between the two ends. In germline, CDR1 is SGDLS, CDR2 YYNGEE. DNA for the CDR3: TGTGCCAGCAGCGCCGGGGGCCTCTCCTACAATGAGCAGTTCTTC. Residues: CASSAGGLSYNEQFF.

The chain carries TRBV15 and TRBJ2-5, with 8 bases matching TRBD2. The germline CDR1 and CDR2 sequences are LNHNV and YYDKDF (reference sequence). This CDR3 spans 15 amino acids. V shed 3 bases, J shed 2 bases, and the junction held 5 bases outside the gene matches. The chain's CDR3 is CATSSKRLAQETQYF. The CDR3 DNA follows: TGTGCCACCAGCAGTAAACGACTAGCGCAAGAGACCCAGTACTTC.

The chain links TRBV5-8 to TRBJ1-4; D unclear. V lost 2 bases and J lost 0, with 5 bases in between. The CDR3 length is 14 residues. The germline gives CDR1 SGHTS, CDR2 YDEGEE. The CDR3 region has the DNA TGTGCCAGCAGCTTCGGGGCAACTAATGAAAAACTGTTTTTT. Protein: CASSFGATNEKLFF.